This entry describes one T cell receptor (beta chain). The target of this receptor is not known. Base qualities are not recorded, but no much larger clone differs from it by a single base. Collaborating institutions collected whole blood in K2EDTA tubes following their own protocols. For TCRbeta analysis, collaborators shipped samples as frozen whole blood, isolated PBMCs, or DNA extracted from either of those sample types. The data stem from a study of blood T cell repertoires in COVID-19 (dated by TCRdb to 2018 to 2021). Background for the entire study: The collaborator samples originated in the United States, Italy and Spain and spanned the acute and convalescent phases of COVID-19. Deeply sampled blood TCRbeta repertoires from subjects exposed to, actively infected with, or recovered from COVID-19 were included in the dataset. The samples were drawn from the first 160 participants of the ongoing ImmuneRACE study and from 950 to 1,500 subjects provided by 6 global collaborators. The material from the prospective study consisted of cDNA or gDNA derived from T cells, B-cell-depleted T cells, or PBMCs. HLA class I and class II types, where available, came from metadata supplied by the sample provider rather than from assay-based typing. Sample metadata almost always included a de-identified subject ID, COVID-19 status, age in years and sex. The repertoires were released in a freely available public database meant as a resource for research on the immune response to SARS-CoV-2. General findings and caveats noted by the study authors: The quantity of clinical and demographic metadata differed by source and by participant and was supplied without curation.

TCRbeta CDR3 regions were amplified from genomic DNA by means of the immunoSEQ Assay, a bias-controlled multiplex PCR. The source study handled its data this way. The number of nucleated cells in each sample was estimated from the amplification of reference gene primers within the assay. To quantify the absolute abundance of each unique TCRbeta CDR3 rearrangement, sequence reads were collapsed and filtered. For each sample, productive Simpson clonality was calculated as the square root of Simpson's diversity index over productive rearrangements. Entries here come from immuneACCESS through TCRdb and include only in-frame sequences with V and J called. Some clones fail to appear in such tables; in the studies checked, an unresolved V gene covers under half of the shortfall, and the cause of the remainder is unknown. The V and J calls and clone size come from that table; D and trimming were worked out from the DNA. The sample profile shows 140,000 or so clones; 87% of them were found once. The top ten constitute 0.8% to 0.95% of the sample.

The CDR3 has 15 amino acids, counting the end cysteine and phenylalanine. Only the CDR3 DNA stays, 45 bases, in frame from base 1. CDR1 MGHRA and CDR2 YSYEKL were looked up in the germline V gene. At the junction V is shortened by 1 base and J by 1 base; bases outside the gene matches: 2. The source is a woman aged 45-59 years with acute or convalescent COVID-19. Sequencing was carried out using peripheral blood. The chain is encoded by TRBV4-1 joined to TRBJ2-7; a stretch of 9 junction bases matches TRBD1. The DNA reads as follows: TGCGCCAGCAGCCAAGCGACAGGGGGTTCCTACGAGCAGTACTTC. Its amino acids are CASSQATGGSYEQYF.